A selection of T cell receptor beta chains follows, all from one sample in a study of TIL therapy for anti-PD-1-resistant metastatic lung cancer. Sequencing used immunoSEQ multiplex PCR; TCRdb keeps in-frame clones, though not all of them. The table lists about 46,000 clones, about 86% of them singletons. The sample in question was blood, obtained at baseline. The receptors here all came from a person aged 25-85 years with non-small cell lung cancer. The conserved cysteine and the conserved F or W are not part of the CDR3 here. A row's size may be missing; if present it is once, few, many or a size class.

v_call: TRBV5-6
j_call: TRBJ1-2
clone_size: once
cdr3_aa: ASSPTGLGVGYT

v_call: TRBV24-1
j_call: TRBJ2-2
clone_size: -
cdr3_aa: ATSDLGLKSGTGELF

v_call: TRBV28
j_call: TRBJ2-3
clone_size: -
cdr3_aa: ASSLSDRRDTQY

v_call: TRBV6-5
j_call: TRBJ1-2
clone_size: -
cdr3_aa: ASSYSGGLYGYT

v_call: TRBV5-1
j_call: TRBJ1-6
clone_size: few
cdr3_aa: ASSGTAAYSPLH

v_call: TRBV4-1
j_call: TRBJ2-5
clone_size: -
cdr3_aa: ASSQGSGQGFGETQY

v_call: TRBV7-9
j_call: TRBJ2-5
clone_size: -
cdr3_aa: ASSLAGARVETQY

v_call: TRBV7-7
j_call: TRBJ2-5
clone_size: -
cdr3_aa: ASSLDGGGAETQY

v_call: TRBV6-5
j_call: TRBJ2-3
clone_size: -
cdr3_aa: ASSLLAGSSTDTQY

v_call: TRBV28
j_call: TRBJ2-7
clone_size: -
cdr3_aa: ASRAVTSYEQY